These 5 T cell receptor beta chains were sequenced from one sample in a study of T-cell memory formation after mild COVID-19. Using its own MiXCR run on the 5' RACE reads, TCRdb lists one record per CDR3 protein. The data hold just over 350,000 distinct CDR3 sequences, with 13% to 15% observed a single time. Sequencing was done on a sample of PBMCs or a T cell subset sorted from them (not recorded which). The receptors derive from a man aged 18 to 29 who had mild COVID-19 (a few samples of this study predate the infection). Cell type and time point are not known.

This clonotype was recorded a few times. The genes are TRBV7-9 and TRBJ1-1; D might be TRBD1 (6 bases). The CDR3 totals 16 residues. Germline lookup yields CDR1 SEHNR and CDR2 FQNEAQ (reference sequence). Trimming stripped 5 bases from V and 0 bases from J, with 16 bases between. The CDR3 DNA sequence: TGTGCCAGCAGCCCGTATTCTGGACAGTTGAACACTGAAGCTTTCTTT. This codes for CASSPYSGQLNTEAFF.

CDR3 loop: CASSFPIGRVTEAFF. CDR3 coding DNA: TGTGCCAGCAGCTTTCCAATCGGCAGGGTCACTGAAGCTTTCTTT. The chain joins TRBV7-2 to TRBJ1-1; TRBD1 might be the D (5 bases). CDR1 and CDR2 (germline): SGHTA, FQGNSA. The CDR3 runs 15 residues. Trimming removed 3 bases from V and 4 bases from J, with 15 bases in between.

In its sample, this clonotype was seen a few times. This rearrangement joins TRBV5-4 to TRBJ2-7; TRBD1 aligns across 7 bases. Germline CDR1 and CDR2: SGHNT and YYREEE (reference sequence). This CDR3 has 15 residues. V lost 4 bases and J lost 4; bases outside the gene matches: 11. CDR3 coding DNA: TGTGCCAGCAGCCGAGGGGGCGCGGAACTTTACGAGCAGTACTTC. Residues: CASSRGGAELYEQYF.

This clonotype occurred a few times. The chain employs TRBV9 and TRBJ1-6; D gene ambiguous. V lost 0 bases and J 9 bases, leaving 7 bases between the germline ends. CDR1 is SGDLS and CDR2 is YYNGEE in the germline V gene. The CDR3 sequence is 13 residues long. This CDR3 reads CASSVDFRSPLHF. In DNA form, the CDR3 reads TGTGCCAGCAGCGTAGATTTTCGTTCACCCCTCCACTTT.

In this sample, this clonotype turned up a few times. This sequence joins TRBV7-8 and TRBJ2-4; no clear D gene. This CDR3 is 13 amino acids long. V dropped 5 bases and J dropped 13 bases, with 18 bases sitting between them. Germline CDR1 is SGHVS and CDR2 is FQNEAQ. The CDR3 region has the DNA TGTGCCAGCAGCATAGGGCCTCCGGGTTTCCAGTACTTC. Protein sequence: CASSIGPPGFQYF.